Reported below is one T cell receptor beta chain. As yet, its antigen is unknown. This sample was taken from a study of TIL therapy for anti-PD-1-resistant metastatic lung cancer. Time point specified: pre-treatment sample, taken before nivolumab and TIL therapy. The CDR3 is 16 amino acids. Per the germline V gene, CDR1 is SGHNT and CDR2 is YYREEE (reference sequence). V dropped 0 bases and J dropped 1 base, with 13 bases sitting between them. Broader study findings: Patients were highly selected, enriched for treatment-naive, never-smoker and oncogene-addicted cases.

This was the immunoSEQ v3 assay. Assay used: immunoSEQ multiplex PCR; TCRdb lists only in-frame clones, some missing. Among about 36,000 clones listed, around 79% were seen once. The receptor was derived from a person between 25 and 80 years old with non-small cell lung cancer. J is TRBJ1-2 and V is TRBV5-4; D is uncertain. The material was blood, obtained at baseline. The CDR3 DNA sequence: TGTGCCAGCAGCTTGGAATCGCGGCGGGGTAACTATGGCTACACCTTC. Translated, it gives CASSLESRRGNYGYTF.